This T cell receptor beta chain was identified in a study of blood T cell repertoires in COVID-19. At the level of the study: Some COVID-19 samples were acute and others convalescent; all came from the United States, Italy and Spain. PBMCs, B-cell-depleted T cells, or T cells provided the cDNA or gDNA that made up the material.

This clone showed up just a few times. Other DNA sequences in this specimen translate into the identical CDR3. There are 15 residues in the CDR3. Germline V gene data show CDR1 as SGHNT and CDR2 as YENEEA. Germline trimming cut 0 bases from V and 1 base from J; bases unmatched to any gene: 1. Authors' processing steps: Estimation of nucleated cell counts was performed using reference gene primer amplification. Sequencing was performed with immunoSEQ multiplex PCR; in TCRdb, only in-frame clones are kept and a portion is missing. From that table come the V and J calls and clone size; the DNA was used to work out D and trimming. The repertoire holds about 340,000 clones, with over 70% as singletons.

The clonotype originates from a man aged 25-40 years with active or convalescent COVID-19. Sequenced material: peripheral blood. The chain links TRBV11-3 to TRBJ2-7; TRBD1 matches at 9 bases. CDR3 region: CASSLDGTGSYEQYF. The CDR3 nucleotides read TGTGCCAGCAGCTTAGATGGGACAGGGTCCTACGAGCAGTACTTC.